What follows are 17 T cell receptor beta chains derived from one specimen sequenced in a study of spatial heterogeneity in lung cancer. TCRdb used MiXCR to reprocess the 5' RACE reads, holding one entry per CDR3 protein. The sample has tens of thousands of distinct CDR3 sequences, about 10% seen once. As for time point: blood at routine non-recurrence follow-up after resection. The specimen comprised PBMCs, sampled at follow-up. The source is a male donor with early-stage non-small cell lung cancer.

The V call is TRBV12-3 or TRBV12-4, the J call TRBJ1-4; a possible D gene is TRBD1 (5 bases). The V and J ends lost 3 bases and 5 bases respectively, with 10 bases between them. CDR3 length: 14 amino acids. CDR3 loop: CASSFDRTNEKLFF. The CDR3 DNA is TGTGCCAGCAGTTTTGACAGAACGAATGAAAAACTGTTTTTT.

This clonotype was observed at least ten times. The chain is built from TRBV6-5 and TRBJ1-4; D not certain. Germline V lookup: CDR1 MNHEY, CDR2 SVGAGI. The length of the CDR3 is 14 residues. V was shortened by 6 bases and J by 4 bases, with 12 bases between the two germline ends. Here the CDR3 reads CASRRTEDNEKLFF. The CDR3 coding sequence is TGTGCCAGCAGGAGGACCGAAGATAATGAAAAACTGTTTTTT.

The rearrangement uses TRBV20-1 and TRBJ2-7, with a weak D call TRBD1 (5 bases). The CDR3 contains 14 residues. Trimming pared 5 bases from V and 0 bases from J, leaving 14 bases between. Germline loops: CDR1 DFQATT, CDR2 SNEGSKA (reference sequence). The CDR3: CSAPTPRGSYEQYF. The CDR3 DNA sequence: TGCAGTGCTCCGACTCCAAGGGGCTCCTACGAGCAGTACTTC.

This chain joins TRBV5-1 and TRBJ2-3, with 7 bases lining up with TRBD1. The CDR3 has 15 amino acids. CDR1 is SGHRS and CDR2 is YFSETQ in the germline V gene. V lost 5 bases and J lost 1; bases outside the gene matches: 7. The CDR3 DNA is TGCGCCAGCAGGCCCCAGGGGGTGGGCACAGATACGCAGTATTTT. It translates to CASRPQGVGTDTQYF.

In this sample, this clonotype turned up a few times. V and J are TRBV19 and TRBJ2-7; D ambiguous. Deletions cut 6 bases from V and 2 bases from J, with 23 bases between. The germline V gene encodes CDR1 LNHDA and CDR2 SQIVND (reference sequence). This CDR3 contains 17 residues. The CDR3 sequence: CASSHDPNPRRPYEQYF. The CDR3 DNA follows: TGTGCCAGTAGCCACGATCCCAACCCGCGAAGACCCTACGAGCAGTACTTC. Full variable domain (outside the CDR3, taken from reference TRBV19 and TRBJ2-7): DGGITQSPKYLFRKEGQNVTLSCEQNLNHDAMYWYRQDPGQGLRLIYYSQIVNDFQKGDIAEGYSVSREKKESFPLTVTSAQKNPTAFYLCASSHDPNPRRPYEQYFGPGTRLTVT.

The rearrangement uses TRBV7-9 and TRBJ1-1; tentatively, D is TRBD1 (5 bases). The germline CDR1 and CDR2 sequences are SEHNR and FQNEAQ (reference sequence). The CDR3 totals 15 residues. The V gene lost 3 bases and the J gene lost 1 base, with 12 bases spanning the gap. The DNA of the CDR3 is TGTGCCAGCAGCTTTGGTGACAGCCCGAACACTGAAGCTTTCTTT. Protein product: CASSFGDSPNTEAFF.

This clonotype showed up many times. J is TRBJ2-5 and V is TRBV7-9; D may correspond to TRBD1 or TRBD2 (5 bases each). V was cut by 6 bases and J by 0 bases, with 11 bases left in between. CDR1 and CDR2 from the germline V gene are SEHNR and FQNEAQ (reference sequence). The CDR3 has 14 amino acids. The CDR3 region is CASSFPGHQETQYF. The CDR3 coding sequence is TGTGCCAGCAGTTTTCCGGGACACCAAGAGACCCAGTACTTC.

Many counts were recorded for this clonotype. The chain has TRBV12-3 or TRBV12-4 and TRBJ2-3; D uncertain. This CDR3 region has 14 residues. Trimming pared 3 bases from V and 3 bases from J, leaving 10 bases between. CDR3 DNA sequence: TGTGCCAGCAGTTTTGTGGGTAAAACAGATACGCAGTATTTT. This codes for CASSFVGKTDTQYF.

This chain joins TRBV20-1 and TRBJ2-4, with 15 bases lining up with TRBD2. CDR3 length: 18 amino acids. Germline V lookup: CDR1 DFQATT, CDR2 SNEGSKA (reference sequence). The J segment lost 2 bases and the V segment lost 1 base, leaving 6 bases of the junction unmatched. The CDR3, as DNA: TGCAGTGCTAGAGCCCGGACTAGCGGGAGGGCGTCCAAAAACATTCAGTACTTC. Its translation is CSARARTSGRASKNIQYF.

This clonotype was picked up many times. The gene calls are TRBV28 and TRBJ1-5, with D unclear. Germline V gene lookup returns CDR1 MDHEN and CDR2 SYDVKM. The CDR3 loop spans 12 amino acids. With 6 bases removed from V and 6 bases from J, the gap between germline ends came to 9 bases. CDR3 sequence: CASSPVGQPQHF. The CDR3 DNA reads TGTGCCAGCAGCCCGGTAGGTCAGCCCCAGCATTTT.

The CDR3 sequence: CAISVFRLAGGPVEQFF. DNA of the CDR3: TGTGCCATCAGTGTATTTAGACTAGCGGGAGGGCCGGTTGAGCAGTTCTTC. The chain joins TRBV10-3 to TRBJ2-1; 14 bases line up with TRBD2. V dropped 4 bases and J dropped 9; count of bases not matched to a gene: 11. This CDR3 contains 17 residues. Germline V gene sequence: CDR1 ENHRY, CDR2 SYGVKD.

Only a few counts were recorded for this clonotype. The chain joins TRBV19 to TRBJ2-1; no reliable D call. Germline V gene sequence: CDR1 LNHDA, CDR2 SQIVND (reference sequence). Between the trimmed V and J ends, which lost 4 bases and 3 bases, there was a span of 7 bases. The CDR3 spans 13 residues. CDR3 residues: CASSSDVYNEQFF. CDR3 DNA sequence: TGTGCCAGTAGTAGCGATGTCTACAATGAGCAGTTCTTC.

This clonotype was observed at least ten times. This chain links TRBV12-3 or TRBV12-4 with TRBJ1-2; D unclear. The CDR3 is 14 amino acids. The V gene lost 7 bases and the J gene lost 0 bases, with 12 bases spanning the gap. CDR3 amino acids: CASNLDGPNYGYTF. As DNA, the CDR3 is TGTGCCAGCAACTTGGACGGTCCTAACTATGGCTACACCTTC.

This clonotype was seen many times. This sequence joins TRBV7-9 and TRBJ2-3, with D uncertain. The CDR3 contains 15 residues. Germline-derived CDR1 and CDR2 are SEHNR and FQNEAQ (reference sequence). V gave up 2 bases and J gave up 0 bases, with 9 bases separating them. CDR3 sequence: CASSLPYPSTDTQYF. In DNA, the CDR3 is TGTGCCAGCAGCTTACCGTATCCTAGCACAGATACGCAGTATTTT.

Ten or more counts support this clonotype. The CDR3 spells CASSLDGLMNTEAFF. CDR3 DNA sequence: TGTGCCAGCAGCTTGGACGGACTCATGAACACTGAAGCTTTCTTT. The V gene is TRBV5-4, the J gene TRBJ1-1; no clear D gene. V was shortened by 0 bases and J by 0 bases, with 9 bases between the two germline ends. This CDR3 has 15 amino acids. Per germline, CDR1 SGHNT and CDR2 YYREEE (reference sequence). Full variable domain (remainder filled in from reference TRBV5-4 and TRBJ1-1): ETGVTQSPTHLIKTRGQQVTLRCSSQSGHNTVSWYQQALGQGPQFIFQYYREEENGRGNFPPRFSGLQFPNYSSELNVNALELDDSALYLCASSLDGLMNTEAFFGQGTRLTVV.

This clonotype appeared many times. The chain couples TRBV5-1 to TRBJ1-1; D not resolved. Per germline, CDR1 SGHRS and CDR2 YFSETQ. V lost 2 bases, J lost 7 bases, and 6 bases lay in between. This CDR3 spans 11 amino acids. The CDR3 nucleotides read TGCGCCAGCAGCTTTCAGGATGAAGCTTTCTTT. This sequence encodes CASSFQDEAFF.

The chain combines TRBV6-5 with TRBJ1-5; TRBD1 agrees at 8 bases. The CDR3 contains 16 residues. Looked up from germline, CDR1 is MNHEY and CDR2 is SVGAGI. Trimming at V came to 6 bases and at J to 4 bases, leaving 11 bases not matched to a gene. The CDR3 loop reads CASRQLTGDGNQPQHF. The DNA for the CDR3 is TGTGCCAGCAGGCAACTGACAGGGGACGGGAATCAGCCCCAGCATTTT.